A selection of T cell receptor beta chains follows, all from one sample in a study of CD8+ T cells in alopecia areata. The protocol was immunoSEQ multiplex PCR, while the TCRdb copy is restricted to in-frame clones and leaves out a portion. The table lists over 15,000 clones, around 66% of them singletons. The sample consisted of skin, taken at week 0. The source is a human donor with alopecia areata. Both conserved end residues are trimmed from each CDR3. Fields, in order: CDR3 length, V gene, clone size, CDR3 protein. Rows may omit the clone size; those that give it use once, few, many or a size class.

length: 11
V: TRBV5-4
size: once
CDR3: ASSWEPNEKLF

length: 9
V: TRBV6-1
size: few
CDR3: ASTYNSPLH

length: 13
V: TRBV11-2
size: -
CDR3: ASSLGAQRNSPLH

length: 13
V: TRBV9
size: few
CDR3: ASSVATGSAYEQY

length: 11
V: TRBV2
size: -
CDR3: ASSGWTGETQY

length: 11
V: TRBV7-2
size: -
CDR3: ASSLRQVNGYT

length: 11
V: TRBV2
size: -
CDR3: ASSEMGDTEAF

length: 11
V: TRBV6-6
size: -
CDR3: ASSDRGNQPQH

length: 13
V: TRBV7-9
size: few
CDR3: ASSLARTGGNEQF

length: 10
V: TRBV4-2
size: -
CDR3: ASSQEGETQY

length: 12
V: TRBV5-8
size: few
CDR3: ASSVGRAADTQY

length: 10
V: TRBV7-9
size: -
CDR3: ASSLGGEAQH

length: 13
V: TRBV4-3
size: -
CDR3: ASSQVGQEQETQY

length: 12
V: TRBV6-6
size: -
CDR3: ASSSGHYNSPLH

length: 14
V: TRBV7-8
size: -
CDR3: ASSPPGPRSADTQY

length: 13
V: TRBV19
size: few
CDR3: ASSLLAGGPYEQF

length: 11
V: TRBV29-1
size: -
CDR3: SVDPGGHYGYT

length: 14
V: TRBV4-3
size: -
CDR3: ASSQDGAGRTVEQF

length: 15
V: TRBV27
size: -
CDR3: ASSFRGTLRGSEKLF

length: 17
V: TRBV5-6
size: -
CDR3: ASSSLIILDSTSGNTIY

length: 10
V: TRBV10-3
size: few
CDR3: AIRSYGQEAF

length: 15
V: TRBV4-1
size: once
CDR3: ASSQGASGGGAETQY

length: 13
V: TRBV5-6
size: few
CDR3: ASSLVGSVDTEAF

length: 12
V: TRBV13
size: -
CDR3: ASSLVGIGNTIY

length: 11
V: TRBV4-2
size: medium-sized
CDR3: ASSQEGPSGYT

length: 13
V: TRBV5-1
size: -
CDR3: ASRNNRYLGAEAF

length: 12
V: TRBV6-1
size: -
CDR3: ASSEWGRLNEQF

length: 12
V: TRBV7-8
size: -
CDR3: ASSRDRDQETQY

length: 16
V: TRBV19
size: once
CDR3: ASSLGQGVLRARDTQY

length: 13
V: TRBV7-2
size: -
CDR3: ASSQADLASYEQY

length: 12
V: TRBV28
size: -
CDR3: ASSWDRGTGELF

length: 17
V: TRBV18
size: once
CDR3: ASSFAGTSGGASYNEQF

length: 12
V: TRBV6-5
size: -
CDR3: ASSLSGFPYEQY

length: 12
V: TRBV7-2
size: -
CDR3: ASSPDGGPYEQY

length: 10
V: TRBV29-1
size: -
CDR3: SADRGRETQY

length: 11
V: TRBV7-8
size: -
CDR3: ASSQTRNTEAF

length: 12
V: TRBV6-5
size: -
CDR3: ASRRQTGFYGYT

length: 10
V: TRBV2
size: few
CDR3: ASQGSNYEQY

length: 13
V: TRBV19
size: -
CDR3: ASSMYSSTDSPLH

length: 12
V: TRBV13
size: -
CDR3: ASSSHDRGGGYT

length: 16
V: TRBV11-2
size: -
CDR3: ASSTTGTGVIAKNIQY

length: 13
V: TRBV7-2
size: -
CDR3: ASSLDRNSYQPQH

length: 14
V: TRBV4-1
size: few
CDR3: ASSRRGGSSYNEQF

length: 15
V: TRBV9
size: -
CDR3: ASSVARFNGVDNEQF

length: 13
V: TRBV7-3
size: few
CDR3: ASSSGLAGVDTQY

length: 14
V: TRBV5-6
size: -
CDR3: ASSPEGGVAVNEQF